This T cell receptor (beta chain) came from a study of tumor and adjacent non-tumor tissue in lung cancer. Background on the study: Patients comprised eleven to twelve adenocarcinoma, a couple of squamous cell carcinoma and 1 small cell lung cancer. Stage I to III disease affected approximately 11 men and roughly five women aged roughly 31 to 85.

Turning to this clonotype: Antigen: not known. One end of the junction is discordant with germline, which a read error may explain.

The CDR3 length is 17 residues. CDR1 is MDHEN and CDR2 is SYDVKM in the germline V gene. Findings and caveats of the study: Normal lung showed higher cumulative top 100 clone frequency than tumor. Compared with tumor, normal lung showed significantly lower TCR diversity.

A modified ARM-PCR protocol with three rounds of nested PCR amplified TCRbeta. TCRdb redid the calling of the multiplex PCR reads with MiXCR, one entry per CDR3 protein. The top ten clones hold around 40% of a sample with tens of thousands of distinct CDR3 sequences, over 65% of them seen once. The template was RNA from unsorted bulk tissue. More than 3 cm separated this lung sample from the edge of the tumor. Sequencing was carried out using distant non-tumor lung tissue. The chain recombines TRBV28 with TRBJ2-5, with 7 bases lining up with TRBD2. This clonotype originated in a man aged 65 to 79 with non-small cell lung cancer. The CDR3, as DNA: TGTGCCAGCAGGACACTAGAGGCTAGCGGTAACCAAGATACCCAGTACTTC. Its translation is CASRTLEASGNQDTQYF. Drawing the rest from reference TRBV28 and TRBJ2-5, the complete variable domain is DVKVTQSSRYLVKRTGEKVFLECVQDMDHENMFWYRQDPGLGLRLIYFSYDVKMKEKGDIPEGYSVSREKKERFSLILESASTNQTSMYLCASRTLEASGNQDTQYFGPGTRLLVL.